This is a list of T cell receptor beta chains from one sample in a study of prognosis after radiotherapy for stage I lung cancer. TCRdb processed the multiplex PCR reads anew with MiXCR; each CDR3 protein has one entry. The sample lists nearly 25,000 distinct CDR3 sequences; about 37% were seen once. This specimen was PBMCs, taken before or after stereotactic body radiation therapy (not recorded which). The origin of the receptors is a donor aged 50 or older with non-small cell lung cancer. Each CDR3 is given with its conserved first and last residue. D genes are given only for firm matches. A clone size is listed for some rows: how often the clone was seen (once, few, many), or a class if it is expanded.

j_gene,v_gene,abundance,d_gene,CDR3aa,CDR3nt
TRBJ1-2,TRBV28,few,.,CASSRADYGYTF,TGTGCCAGCAGTCGGGCAGACTATGGCTACACCTTC
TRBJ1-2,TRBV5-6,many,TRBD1,CASSFDREGGYTF,TGTGCCAGCAGCTTTGACAGGGAAGGTGGCTACACCTTC
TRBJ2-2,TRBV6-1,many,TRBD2,CASSLGGSFSGELFF,TGTGCCAGCAGTCTCGGCGGGAGTTTCTCCGGGGAGCTGTTTTTT
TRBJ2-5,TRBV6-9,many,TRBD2,CASSSGTSGRVETQYF,TGTGCCAGCAGTTCCGGGACTAGCGGGAGAGTAGAGACCCAGTACTTC
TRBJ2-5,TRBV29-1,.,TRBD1,CSVVTGQETQYF,TGCAGCGTTGTGACAGGGCAAGAGACCCAGTACTTC
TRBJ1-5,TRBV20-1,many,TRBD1,CSATRTGVQPQHF,TGCAGTGCTACCAGGACAGGGGTTCAGCCCCAGCATTTT
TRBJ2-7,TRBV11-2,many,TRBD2,CASSLGLAGYEQYF,TGTGCCAGCAGCTTAGGGCTAGCGGGTTACGAGCAGTACTTC
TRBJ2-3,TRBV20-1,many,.,CSARDLGTGEVLYTQYF,TGCAGTGCTAGAGATCTCGGGACGGGAGAAGTCCTCTATACGCAGTATTTT
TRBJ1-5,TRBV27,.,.,CASSLSGEPQHF,TGTGCCAGCAGTTTGTCAGGGGAGCCCCAGCATTTT
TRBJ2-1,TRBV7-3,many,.,CASSLGGVGYEQFF,TGTGCCAGCAGCTTAGGAGGGGTGGGCTATGAGCAGTTCTTC
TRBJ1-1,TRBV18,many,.,CASSPSGNTEAFF,TGTGCCAGCTCACCCTCGGGGAACACTGAAGCTTTCTTT
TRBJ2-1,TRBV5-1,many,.,CASSQDLRGHNEQFF,TGCGCCAGCAGCCAGGACCTGAGAGGACACAATGAGCAGTTCTTC
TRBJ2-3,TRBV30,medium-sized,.,CAWSSRLGMTDTQYF,TGTGCCTGGAGTTCCCGACTAGGAATGACAGATACGCAGTATTTT
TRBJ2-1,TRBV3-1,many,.,CASSQGPDSNEQFF,TGTGCCAGCAGCCAAGGCCCGGACAGCAATGAGCAGTTCTTC
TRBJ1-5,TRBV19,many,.,CASSTTRGQSRQPQHF,TGTGCCAGCAGTACTACCCGCGGACAGTCGAGACAGCCCCAGCATTTT
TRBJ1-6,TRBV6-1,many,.,CASSIPGGYGSPLHF,TGTGCCAGCAGTATACCTGGGGGGTATGGTTCACCCCTCCACTTT
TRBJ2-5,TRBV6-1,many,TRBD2,CASRDGGGETQYF,TGTGCCAGCAGAGACGGGGGGGGAGAGACCCAGTACTTC
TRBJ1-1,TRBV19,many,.,CASSIPLGEAFF,TGTGCCAGTAGTATACCGCTCGGGGAAGCTTTCTTT
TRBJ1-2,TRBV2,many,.,CASSVSSGPYGYTF,TGTGCCAGCAGTGTTAGTTCTGGCCCCTATGGCTACACCTTC
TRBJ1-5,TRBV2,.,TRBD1,CASNTGGDQPQHF,TGTGCCAGCAACACAGGGGGCGATCAGCCCCAGCATTTT
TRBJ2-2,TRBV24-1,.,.,CATSETPSTVNTGELFF,TGTGCCACCAGTGAAACTCCTTCGACAGTGAACACCGGGGAGCTGTTTTTT
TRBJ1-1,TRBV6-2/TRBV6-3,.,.,CASSLTGYGTEAFF,TGTGCCAGCAGCCTCACAGGGTACGGCACTGAAGCTTTCTTT
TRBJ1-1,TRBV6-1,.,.,CASGTTEAFF,TGTGCCAGCGGGACCACTGAAGCTTTCTTT
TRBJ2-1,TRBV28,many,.,CASSLTLRTGGVEQFF,TGTGCCAGCAGTTTAACTCTTCGGACAGGAGGGGTTGAGCAGTTCTTC
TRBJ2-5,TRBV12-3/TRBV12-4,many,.,CASSRDTQETQYF,TGTGCCAGCAGCCGGGACACCCAAGAGACCCAGTACTTC
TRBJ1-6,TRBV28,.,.,CASRKQGASPLNF,TGTGCCAGCAGGAAACAGGGTGCTTCGCCCCTCAACTTT
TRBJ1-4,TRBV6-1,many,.,CASTRLDTATNEKLFF,TGTGCCAGCACCCGCCTGGACACAGCAACTAATGAAAAACTGTTTTTT
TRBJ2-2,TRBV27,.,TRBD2,CASSRTSGRARTGELFF,TGTGCCAGCAGTCGGACTAGCGGGAGAGCCCGCACCGGGGAGCTGTTTTTT
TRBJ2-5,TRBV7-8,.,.,CASSLSRDWTQYF,TGTGCCAGCAGCTTGTCCAGAGATTGGACCCAGTACTTC